This T cell receptor (beta chain) was profiled in a study of cytomegalovirus exposure and HLA in healthy donors. As for the study in general: For the 300 to 450 genotyped donors, about 79% fell within the Caucasian-associated ancestry cluster. Study-wide results and limits: It was likely that a cluster of highly shared sequence variants was a sequencing artifact.

Turning to this clone: Antigen unknown.

PCR primers comprised 60 Vbeta and 13 Jbeta primers. Sequenced by immunoSEQ multiplex PCR; TCRdb stores in-frame clones only, minus some. The data hold roughly 100,000 clones, with approximately 82% observed a single time. V was shortened by 2 bases and J by 4 bases, with 11 bases between the two germline ends. The CDR3 contains 13 residues. Germline assignment: CDR1 GTSNPN and CDR2 SVGIG (reference sequence). Sequencing used PBMCs. The clonotype was recovered from a man aged 35 to 55 in good health and CMV-seropositive. The chain combines TRBV30 with TRBJ1-1; D unclear. Written as DNA, the CDR3 is TGTGCCTGGAGTCCGGGGATCGGCACTGAAGCTTTCTTT. This encodes CAWSPGIGTEAFF.